Listed here are 5 T cell receptor beta chains from one sample, sequenced in a study of CD8 T cells in ankylosing spondylitis. Each CDR3 protein is one row after TCRdb ran MiXCR on the 5' RACE reads. The repertoire holds 240,000 or so distinct CDR3 sequences, with about 9.1% as singletons. The specimen was blood, either unsorted or a sorted T cell fraction (not recorded which). Every receptor here comes from a male donor with ankylosing spondylitis or in good health (not recorded which).

This clonotype was recorded many times. This chain uses TRBV12-3 or TRBV12-4 with TRBJ2-6; D may be TRBD1 (6 bases). The CDR3 contains 16 residues. The V and J ends lost 5 bases and 0 bases respectively, with 11 bases between them. DNA of the CDR3: TGTGCCAGCAGTCCAAGGACAGCCTCTGGGGCCAACGTCCTGACTTTC. Protein product: CASSPRTASGANVLTF.

The chain uses TRBV7-9 and TRBJ1-2, with a tentative D call TRBD1 (5 bases). This CDR3 contains 14 residues. Germline assignment: CDR1 SEHNR and CDR2 FQNEAQ (reference sequence). With 2 bases removed from V and 7 bases from J, the gap between germline ends came to 14 bases. The CDR3 region is CASSLSGPPGGYTF. The DNA of the CDR3 is TGTGCCAGCAGCTTATCGGGACCGCCTGGTGGCTACACCTTC. Full variable domain (rest looked up from reference TRBV7-9 and TRBJ1-2): DTGVSQNPRHKITKRGQNVTFRCDPISEHNRLYWYRQTLGQGPEFLTYFQNEAQLEKSRLLSDRFSAERPKGSFSTLEIQRTEQGDSAMYLCASSLSGPPGGYTFGSGTRLTVV.

This clonotype was picked up many times. The gene calls are TRBV20-1 and TRBJ2-2; 8 bases fit TRBD2. Germline V gene lookup returns CDR1 DFQATT and CDR2 SNEGSKA (reference sequence). The J segment lost 2 bases and the V segment lost 6 bases, leaving 5 bases of the junction unmatched. The CDR3 totals 14 residues. CDR3 sequence reads: CSARGGLNTGELFF. CDR3 DNA sequence: TGCAGTGCACGGGGGGGTCTTAACACCGGGGAGCTGTTTTTT.

Ten or more counts support this clonotype. The rearrangement links TRBV29-1 to TRBJ2-1; TRBD2 is a possible D gene (5 bases). Germline V gives CDR1 SQVTM, CDR2 ANQGSEA. Between the trimmed V and J ends, which lost 8 bases and 7 bases, there was a span of 21 bases. CDR3 length: 14 residues. CDR3 loop: CSLPVGAPSNEQFF. In nucleotides, the CDR3 is TGCAGCCTACCCGTGGGAGCCCCCTCGAATGAGCAGTTCTTC.

This clonotype was recorded many times. The rearrangement uses TRBV10-3 and TRBJ1-1; D call uncertain. Germline assignment: CDR1 ENHRY and CDR2 SYGVKD. The CDR3 length is 13 residues. With 3 bases removed from V and 0 bases from J, the gap between germline ends came to 5 bases. The CDR3 sequence: CAISDSMNTEAFF. CDR3 sequence (DNA): TGTGCCATCAGTGATTCCATGAACACTGAAGCTTTCTTT.